A single sample gave rise to the 24 T cell receptor beta chains below, sequenced in a study of blood T cells in healthy people across ages. Combining a sample-barcoded 5' primer with a J-beta primer mix, a second PCR ran for roughly 6 to 11 cycles. Via MiXCR, TCRdb re-called the 5' RACE reads, giving one row per CDR3 protein. The table includes under 2,000,000 distinct CDR3 sequences, just under 50% detected once. Sequenced: blood. Receptors were obtained from a woman aged 40-49 years in good health.

This sequence joins TRBV5-1 and TRBJ2-5; no firm D call. Trimming left V 3 bases short and J 5 bases short, with 14 bases between. Germline V gene data show CDR1 as SGHRS and CDR2 as YFSETQ. This CDR3 region has 14 residues. The CDR3 protein is CASSYSRPEETQYF. In DNA form, the CDR3 reads TGCGCCAGCAGCTACTCCCGCCCGGAGGAGACCCAGTACTTC.

This clonotype occurred once. The CDR3 DNA follows: TGTGCCAGCAGCTCCGGACAGGGTCGGTGGGGCTACACCTTC. This sequence encodes CASSSGQGRWGYTF. The chain recombines TRBV7-2 with TRBJ1-2; 8 nucleotides match TRBD1. With V trimmed by 4 bases and J by 8 bases, 9 bases remained unmatched. The germline CDR1 and CDR2 sequences are SGHTA and FQGNSA. This CDR3 has 14 residues.

This clonotype was detected a few times. J is TRBJ2-7 and V is TRBV5-1; D remains unclear. Trimming took off 4 bases at V and 1 base at J, with 9 bases between the two ends. The CDR3 length is 13 residues. Germline CDR1 and CDR2: SGHRS and YFSETQ. The CDR3 DNA reads TGCGCCAGCAGCACAAAGCTGTCCTACGAGCAGTACTTC. Its translation: CASSTKLSYEQYF.

The chain recombines TRBV27 with TRBJ2-1; TRBD2 matches at 7 bases. Trimming at V came to 5 bases and at J to 6 bases, leaving 13 bases not matched to a gene. Germline CDR1 is MNHEY and CDR2 is SMNVEV (reference sequence). This CDR3 contains 16 residues. In DNA, the CDR3 is TGTGCCAGCAGTCCAAACCCGGTCGGGGGGAGCAATGAGCAGTTCTTC. Residues: CASSPNPVGGSNEQFF.

The J gene is TRBJ2-3, the V gene TRBV4-1; 10 bases align to TRBD2. Trimming at V came to 1 base and at J to 2 bases, leaving 6 bases not matched to a gene. The CDR3 runs 17 residues. CDR1 is MGHRA, CDR2 YSYEKL, per germline. The CDR3 DNA reads TGCGCCAGCAGCCAAGGGGTTAGCGGGGGGTACACAGATACGCAGTATTTT. Encoded protein: CASSQGVSGGYTDTQYF.

The chain joins TRBV20-1 to TRBJ2-7, with 9 bases aligning to TRBD1. The junction had 4 bases not matched to a gene; V was cut back by 3 bases and J by 1 base. CDR1 DFQATT and CDR2 SNEGSKA come from the germline V gene (reference sequence). The CDR3 consists of 14 residues. The CDR3 sequence is CSARGGTGSYEQYF. In DNA form, the CDR3 reads TGCAGTGCTAGGGGCGGGACAGGGTCCTACGAGCAGTACTTC.

The chain recombines TRBV20-1 with TRBJ2-3; TRBD2 aligns across 8 bases. Germline V gene sequence: CDR1 DFQATT, CDR2 SNEGSKA (reference sequence). The CDR3 is 13 amino acids. Losses at the gene ends were 3 bases for V and 5 bases for J; bases not matched to a gene: 4. CDR3 residues: CSASSTSGDTQYF. The CDR3 DNA reads TGCAGTGCTAGTAGCACTAGCGGAGATACGCAGTATTTT.

The chain joins TRBV20-1 to TRBJ2-5; 8 bases fit TRBD1. The DNA end is more similar to TRBJ2-7, so the J call may be wrong. This CDR3 has 13 residues. Germline values: CDR1 DFQATT, CDR2 SNEGSKA (reference sequence). The CDR3 sequence: CSASSGQGREQYF. CDR3 nucleotide sequence: TGCAGTGCTAGTTCCGGACAGGGTCGCGAGCAGTACTTC.

This clonotype has more than one count but fewer than ten. The chain employs TRBV4-3 and TRBJ2-7, with 8 bases matching TRBD1. After removal of 4 bases from V and 4 bases from J, the junction contained 9 bases not matched to a gene. Germline V gene sequence: CDR1 LGHNA, CDR2 YSLEER. The CDR3 has 15 amino acids. The CDR3 is CASSPGAGGFYEQYF. The CDR3 coding sequence is TGCGCCAGCAGCCCTGGGGCAGGGGGCTTTTACGAGCAGTACTTC.

The chain carries TRBV7-2 and TRBJ2-5, with 9 bases aligning to TRBD2. Germline CDR1 and CDR2: SGHTA and FQGNSA. The CDR3 has 18 residues. J lost 2 bases, V lost 2 bases, and 12 bases had no gene match. The CDR3 nucleotides read TGTGCCAGCAGCTTAACGGGTTTGGCTAGCGGGGAACAAGAGACCCAGTACTTC. Protein: CASSLTGLASGEQETQYF.

The rearrangement links TRBV7-2 to TRBJ1-2; D remains ambiguous. Between the trimmed V and J ends, which lost 3 bases and 0 bases, there was a span of 11 bases. Germline lookup yields CDR1 SGHTA and CDR2 FQGNSA. The CDR3 length is 15 residues. As DNA, the CDR3 is TGTGCCAGCAGCTTCGTAGGACGGACTAACTATGGCTACACCTTC. Translated, it gives CASSFVGRTNYGYTF. Full variable domain (remainder filled in from reference TRBV7-2 and TRBJ1-2): GAGVSQSPSNKVTEKGKDVELRCDPISGHTALYWYRQSLGQGLEFLIYFQGNSAPDKSGLPSDRFSAERTGGSVSTLTIQRTQQEDSAVYLCASSFVGRTNYGYTFGSGTRLTVV.

V is TRBV7-8 and J is TRBJ2-3; unclear D gene. Germline CDR1 and CDR2: SGHVS and FQNEAQ. The CDR3 is 17 residues long. V was pared by 1 base and J by 0 bases, with 14 bases between. The CDR3 DNA follows: TGTGCCAGCAGCTTAGTCCGACACGGGTTGAGCACAGATACGCAGTATTTT. Protein sequence: CASSLVRHGLSTDTQYF.

This chain uses TRBV20-1 with TRBJ1-4; the match to TRBD1 covers 7 bases. The trim removed 5 bases at V and 8 bases at J, leaving 11 bases unmatched. The CDR3 is made up of 14 amino acids. From germline, CDR1 is DFQATT and CDR2 SNEGSKA (reference sequence). As DNA, the CDR3 is TGCAGTGCTGGAAAACAGGGGTTGAGCGAAAAACTGTTTTTT. Its translation: CSAGKQGLSEKLFF.

The J gene is TRBJ2-2, the V gene TRBV6-5; the D gene is possibly TRBD2 (5 bases). The CDR3 runs 14 residues. Deletions cut 7 bases from V and 5 bases from J, with 14 bases between. Germline V gene lookup returns CDR1 MNHEY and CDR2 SVGAGI. Here the CDR3 reads CASTPLEWTGELFF. The CDR3 DNA reads as TGTGCCAGCACCCCACTAGAGTGGACCGGGGAGCTGTTTTTT.

This clonotype was counted a few times. The V and J genes are TRBV20-1 and TRBJ2-1; TRBD2 matches 9 bases. CDR1 DFQATT and CDR2 SNEGSKA come from the germline V gene (reference sequence). Trimming cost V 2 bases and J 8 bases; bases outside gene matches: 7. The CDR3 consists of 14 residues. The CDR3 region has the DNA TGCAGTGCTAGATCGCGGGGGGGCAGGGATGAGCAGTTCTTC. Its protein is CSARSRGGRDEQFF.

This clonotype was observed once. The chain joins TRBV6-5 to TRBJ2-2; a weak D match, TRBD1 (6 bases). V shed 7 bases and J shed 0 bases, with 15 bases lying between them. Germline V gives CDR1 MNHEY, CDR2 SVGAGI. The CDR3 is 16 residues long. The CDR3 nucleotides are TGTGCCAGCAAAAGACAGGCAAACGCGAACACCGGGGAGCTGTTTTTT. The encoded protein is CASKRQANANTGELFF.

The chain carries TRBV20-1 and TRBJ1-2, with unresolved D. The CDR3 runs 14 residues. CDR1 DFQATT and CDR2 SNEGSKA come from the germline V gene (reference sequence). The V and J ends lost 2 bases and 6 bases respectively, with 16 bases between them. The CDR3 loop is CSARPDSVGDGYTF. The CDR3, as DNA: TGCAGTGCTAGACCCGACTCCGTCGGGGATGGCTACACCTTC.

This clonotype was seen a few times. This rearrangement joins TRBV29-1 to TRBJ2-1; D perhaps matches TRBD1 (6 bases). The CDR3 consists of 13 residues. V was clipped by 7 bases and J by 5 bases, with 15 bases between them. Germline V gene sequence: CDR1 SQVTM, CDR2 ANQGSEA. For the CDR3, the DNA is TGCAGCGGGGGGCCCCAGGCCAACAATGAGCAGTTCTTC. It specifies CSGGPQANNEQFF.

This chain joins TRBV18 and TRBJ2-3, with D possibly being TRBD1 (6 bases). The V end lost 2 bases, the J end lost 1 base, and 10 bases lay between the germline ends. CDR1 and CDR2 from the germline V gene are KGHSH and LQKENI. This CDR3 region has 15 residues. The CDR3 DNA sequence: TGTGCCAGCTCACCAAAGGCAGGGGGCACAGATACGCAGTATTTT. Amino acids: CASSPKAGGTDTQYF.

This clonotype was seen many times. The chain has TRBV4-3 and TRBJ2-1; maybe TRBD1 (6 bases). Looked up from germline, CDR1 is LGHNA and CDR2 is YSLEER. V was pared by 0 bases and J by 10 bases, with 10 bases between. There are 13 residues in the CDR3. CDR3 in amino acids: CASSQDRGWEQFF. CDR3 in DNA: TGCGCCAGCAGCCAAGACAGGGGTTGGGAGCAGTTCTTC.

This clonotype was seen a few times. This chain links TRBV6-1 with TRBJ1-5; 8 bases are a match to TRBD1. V gave up 7 bases and J gave up 4 bases; unmatched junction bases: 6. The CDR3 sequence is 14 residues long. CDR1 is MNHNS, CDR2 SASEGT, per germline. The DNA for the CDR3 is TGTGCCAGCACTCGACAGGGGTCGAATCAGCCCCAGCATTTT. It is translated as CASTRQGSNQPQHF.

In its sample, this clonotype was seen a few times. This sequence joins TRBV12-3 or TRBV12-4 and TRBJ2-5; TRBD1 agrees at 8 bases. V lost 2 bases to trimming and J lost 5 bases; unmatched junction nucleotides: 10. The CDR3 has 16 amino acids. DNA for the CDR3: TGTGCCAGCAGTTTACGTCAGGGGGCACGGGGGGAGACCCAGTACTTC. Residues: CASSLRQGARGETQYF.

In DNA, the CDR3 is TGTGCCAGCAGCTCACGGGGCCAGGCGACCGGCCTTAACTATGGCTACACCTTC. This sequence encodes CASSSRGQATGLNYGYTF. The rearrangement joins TRBV12-3 or TRBV12-4 to TRBJ1-2; possibly TRBD1 for D (5 bases). V was shortened by 6 bases and J by 1 base, with 24 bases between the two germline ends. There are 18 residues in the CDR3.

The sample holds a few counts of this clonotype. J is TRBJ1-2 and V is TRBV12-3 or TRBV12-4; D not resolved. The CDR3 sequence is 12 residues long. V was shortened by 6 bases and J by 4 bases, with 9 bases between the two germline ends. This chain's CDR3 is CASSLTSYGYTF. The CDR3 nucleotides are TGTGCCAGCAGCCTTACGTCCTATGGCTACACCTTC.